The rows below give T cell receptor beta chains drawn from one sample of a study of cytomegalovirus exposure and HLA in healthy donors. The assay was immunoSEQ multiplex PCR, and TCRdb's table has in-frame clones only and misses some. The sample consists of 310,000 or so clones, roughly 89% of them appearing once. The sample consisted of PBMCs. Receptors originate from a young woman in good health and CMV-seronegative. Each CDR3 is given with its conserved first and last residue.

v_gene	j_gene	CDR3aa
TRBV9	TRBJ2-3	CASSPRRLAGEAYTQYF
TRBV29-1	TRBJ1-4	CSVEGAGSEKLFF
TRBV12-5	TRBJ1-1	CASGTRQNTEAFF
TRBV9	TRBJ1-1	CASSVDRRTEAFF
TRBV21-1	TRBJ1-4	CASSKAQLGEKLFF
TRBV5-1	TRBJ2-1	CASSLAPGAYNEQFF
TRBV9	TRBJ2-7	CASSAGQQGRYEQYF
TRBV6-5	TRBJ1-1	CASSSQETEAFF
TRBV5-6	TRBJ2-2	CASSLLAGDTGELFF
TRBV30	TRBJ2-2	CAATSRGTGGELFF
TRBV19	TRBJ2-1	CASSTITGTSGYNEQFF
TRBV5-6	TRBJ1-5	CASSFIGRGYSNQPQHF
TRBV6-5	TRBJ1-6	CASRRQGSYNSPLHF
TRBV7-2	TRBJ1-6	CASSLIGGGSYNSPLHF
TRBV6-1	TRBJ1-1	CASSERGTEAFF
TRBV27	TRBJ2-2	CASSLIGTPNTGELFF
TRBV15	TRBJ2-2	CATSRAPLLAGYITGELFF
TRBV27	TRBJ1-2	CASSLPHGTGPYGYTF
TRBV5-1	TRBJ2-7	CASSPGIDTGFAYF
TRBV5-1	TRBJ2-3	CASSLAAGVTDTQYF
TRBV21-1	TRBJ1-3	CASSKAWSRDPLLRNTIYF
TRBV10-3	TRBJ2-3	CAISVWEEGTDTQYF
TRBV23-1	TRBJ1-4	CASSPTDRGKHTNEKLFF
TRBV4-2	TRBJ2-1	CASSRSAGSSSSYNEQFF
TRBV4-1	TRBJ2-1	CASSQASGGGNEQFF
TRBV18	TRBJ1-1	CASSPPNRGKDTEAFF
TRBV6-6	TRBJ1-3	CASSYGGTYSHTIYF
TRBV30	TRBJ2-3	CAWDPGQGRGTQYF
TRBV5-6	TRBJ2-1	CASSSGGGNEQFF
TRBV30	TRBJ1-2	CAWSTPIRGYGYTF
TRBV30	TRBJ1-1	CAWSVSMNTEAFF
TRBV5-6	TRBJ1-3	CASSFTGGNTIYF
TRBV6-5	TRBJ2-3	CATTGGGVRDTQYF
TRBV11-2	TRBJ1-1	CASSLEVNTEAFF
TRBV5-1	TRBJ2-7	CASSYAQSYEQYF
TRBV6-5	TRBJ1-2	CASTDPGGRDYGYTF
TRBV13	TRBJ1-2	CASSWTGTNSGYTF
TRBV7-8	TRBJ1-5	CASSSSSVTGGDQPQHF
TRBV25-1	TRBJ1-1	CASRRQNTEAFF
TRBV5-1	TRBJ2-5	CASSPRQGAETQYF
TRBV6-5	TRBJ2-7	CASSYSRDRAGHEQYF
TRBV15	TRBJ2-1	CATSRGLGLNNEQFF
TRBV4-1	TRBJ1-3	CASSQDDRGRGNTIYF
TRBV30	TRBJ1-2	CAWSTQGQAANYGYTF
TRBV29-1	TRBJ1-2	CSVDKGAYGYTF
TRBV29-1	TRBJ2-3	CSVEDGLAPDTQYF
TRBV30	TRBJ1-4	CAWGGLGGEKLFF